The 18 T cell receptor beta chains given below trace back to one sample, sequenced in a study of T cells in localized non-small cell lung cancer. Profiling relied on immunoSEQ multiplex PCR, and the TCRdb table lists in-frame clones only, not all of them. The sample shows 35,000 to 40,000 clones, approximately 90% of them seen only once. This sample comprised peripheral blood, obtained before any cancer treatment. The receptors shown here come from a female donor over 55 with stage I lung adenocarcinoma.

The J gene is TRBJ1-3, the V gene TRBV5-3; D may be TRBD1 (6 bases). TRBV5-3 is an ORF, with its function uncertain. The V end was cut by 10 bases, the J end by 0 bases, with 20 bases between. The CDR3 spans 16 residues. This CDR3 reads CAGTYLNRDSGNTIYF. CDR3 in DNA: TGTGCCGGGACATACTTAAACAGGGACTCTGGAAACACCATATATTTT.

CDR3 sequence: CASSEAGTRNEQFF. The CDR3 coding sequence is TGTGCCAGCAGTGAAGCCGGCACGCGGAATGAGCAGTTCTTC. The chain joins TRBV2 to TRBJ2-1; the D is unclear. This CDR3 has 14 amino acids. Germline V gene sequence: CDR1 SNHLY, CDR2 FYNNEI. The V end lost 0 bases, the J end lost 7 bases, and 10 bases lay between the germline ends.

In nucleotides, the CDR3 is TGTGCCAGCAGCTTGGCGATAGGGGAACCTGAAGCTTTCTTT. This gives the protein CASSLAIGEPEAFF. V usage is TRBV5-5 and J usage is TRBJ1-1, with a tentative D call TRBD1 (5 bases). This CDR3 has 14 residues. Germline CDR1 and CDR2: SGHKS and YYEKEE (reference sequence). Trimming removed 0 bases from V and 6 bases from J, with 12 bases in between. The variable domain in full, with the rest retrieved from reference TRBV5-5 and TRBJ1-1, is DAGVTQSPTHLIKTRGQQVTLRCSPISGHKSVSWYQQVLGQGPQFIFQYYEKEERGRGNFPDRFSARQFPNYSSELNVNALLLGDSALYLCASSLAIGEPEAFFGQGTRLTVV.

V usage is TRBV28 and J usage is TRBJ1-2; possibly TRBD1 for D (5 bases). V was clipped by 1 base and J by 0 bases, with 9 bases between them. This CDR3 is 15 amino acids long. Germline values: CDR1 MDHEN, CDR2 SYDVKM. The CDR3, as DNA: TGTGCCAGCAGTTTATCGGGGCGACCTAACTATGGCTACACCTTC. It translates to CASSLSGRPNYGYTF.

This rearrangement joins TRBV6-6 to TRBJ2-1; D is perhaps TRBD2 (6 bases). Trimming took off 4 bases at V and 7 bases at J, with 17 bases between the two ends. This CDR3 spans 15 amino acids. CDR1 and CDR2 (germline): MNHNY, SVGAGI (reference sequence). The CDR3 loop is CASSSPGPRGNEQFF. The CDR3 coding sequence is TGTGCCAGCAGTTCGCCGGGTCCCCGGGGGAATGAGCAGTTCTTC.

The chain joins TRBV28 to TRBJ1-2; 10 nucleotides match TRBD1. The CDR3 has 15 residues. Germline loops: CDR1 MDHEN, CDR2 SYDVKM. J gave up 8 bases and V 5 bases, and 11 bases lay outside the gene matches. CDR3 nucleotide sequence: TGTGCCAGCAGTCCCCCCACGGGGACAGGGGTCGGCTACACCTTC. Protein product: CASSPPTGTGVGYTF.

The rearrangement links TRBV7-9 to TRBJ2-1, with 7 bases lining up with TRBD1. The CDR3 spans 12 residues. Germline-derived CDR1 and CDR2 are SEHNR and FQNEAQ (reference sequence). Trimming cost V 6 bases and J 7 bases; bases outside gene matches: 3. The CDR3 protein is CASSLDRNEQFF. The DNA for the CDR3 is TGTGCCAGCAGTCTGGACAGGAATGAGCAGTTCTTC.

The rearrangement uses TRBV2 and TRBJ2-7; 12 bases map to TRBD1. J lost 7 bases, V lost 11 bases, and 9 bases had no gene match. Per germline, CDR1 SNHLY and CDR2 FYNNEI. The CDR3 is 13 amino acids. This CDR3 is CACSWDRGREQYF. The CDR3 coding sequence is TGTGCCTGCTCCTGGGACAGGGGGCGGGAGCAGTACTTC.

V is TRBV19 and J is TRBJ1-2; D may be TRBD1 (6 bases). The CDR3 loop spans 14 amino acids. Trimming shortened V by 5 bases and J by 0 bases, and 10 bases separated the two germline ends. Looked up from germline, CDR1 is LNHDA and CDR2 is SQIVND (reference sequence). The CDR3 DNA is TGTGCCAGTAGTGTGACAGGCTCTAACTATGGCTACACCTTC. It translates to CASSVTGSNYGYTF.

J is TRBJ1-4 and V is TRBV11-2, with D tentatively TRBD1 (6 bases). CDR1 is SGHAT, CDR2 FQNNGV, per germline. With 6 bases removed from V and 5 bases from J, the gap between germline ends came to 19 bases. The CDR3 extends over 16 amino acids. The CDR3 reads CASRPPGQKKNEKLFF. The CDR3 DNA reads as TGTGCCAGCAGGCCGCCGGGACAAAAAAAGAATGAAAAACTGTTTTTT.

The chain employs TRBV5-1 and TRBJ1-2; weak D call: TRBD1 (5 bases). The V gene's germline CDR1 is SGHRS and CDR2 YFSETQ. The CDR3 is 19 residues long. Trimming left V 0 bases short and J 3 bases short, with 24 bases between. In nucleotides, the CDR3 is TGCGCCAGCAGCTTGGGGTTGACAGCTGATGTGGTGTTTTACTATGGCTACACCTTC. This encodes CASSLGLTADVVFYYGYTF. Variable domain in full (rest from reference TRBV5-1 and TRBJ1-2): KAGVTQTPRYLIKTRGQQVTLSCSPISGHRSVSWYQQTPGQGLQFLFEYFSETQRNKGNFPGRFSGRQFSNSRSEMNVSTLELGDSALYLCASSLGLTADVVFYYGYTFGSGTRLTVV.

The V call is TRBV6-5, the J call TRBJ1-5; D is undetermined. Germline V lookup: CDR1 MNHEY, CDR2 SVGAGI. There are 14 residues in the CDR3. The V end was cut by 8 bases, the J end by 2 bases, with 13 bases between. The CDR3 sequence: CASRTAGRNQPQHF. The CDR3 DNA reads as TGTGCCAGCCGAACAGCCGGACGCAATCAGCCCCAGCATTTT.

The gene calls are TRBV5-4 and TRBJ2-5; 8 positions match TRBD2. Germline V gene sequence: CDR1 SGHNT, CDR2 YYREEE (reference sequence). This CDR3 comprises 16 residues. The junction had 9 bases not matched to a gene; V was cut back by 0 bases and J by 5 bases. The CDR3 DNA reads as TGTGCCAGCAGCTTGGGCTCCGGGGGGGCCAGTGAGACCCAGTACTTC. It is translated as CASSLGSGGASETQYF.

This clone has only one observation. The chain carries TRBV5-8 and TRBJ1-5; TRBD1 agrees at 10 bases. Germline V lookup: CDR1 SGHTS, CDR2 YDEGEE. This CDR3 is 17 amino acids long. Trimming removed 7 bases from V and 6 bases from J; junction bases left unmatched: 16. The CDR3 region is CASRPGQGQEFGQPQHF. The CDR3 DNA reads TGTGCCAGCCGACCGGGACAGGGGCAGGAATTCGGTCAGCCCCAGCATTTT.

The CDR3 here is CASSLSSGQGGYGYTF. In DNA, the CDR3 is TGTGCCAGCAGCTTAAGTTCCGGCCAGGGGGGCTATGGCTACACCTTC. The chain uses TRBV7-9 and TRBJ1-2; TRBD1 matches 7 bases. The length of the CDR3 is 16 residues. Germline V gene data show CDR1 as SEHNR and CDR2 as FQNEAQ (reference sequence). V dropped 2 bases and J dropped 4; count of bases not matched to a gene: 10.

The chain combines TRBV6-6 with TRBJ1-5; D ambiguous. Germline V gene data show CDR1 as MNHNY and CDR2 as SVGAGI (reference sequence). Trimming took off 5 bases at V and 9 bases at J, with 11 bases between the two ends. The CDR3 is made up of 12 amino acids. CDR3 DNA sequence: TGTGCCAGCAGTCTACTCCCGTGGCCCCAGCATTTT. Protein: CASSLLPWPQHF.

V and J are TRBV27 and TRBJ1-1, with D possibly TRBD1 on 5 matching bases. This CDR3 is built from 15 residues. V gave up 8 bases and J gave up 0 bases, with 16 bases separating them. Germline assignment: CDR1 MNHEY and CDR2 SMNVEV (reference sequence). CDR3 protein: CASLQWGNMNTEAFF. The CDR3, as DNA: TGTGCCAGCCTTCAGTGGGGGAACATGAACACTGAAGCTTTCTTT.

The chain's CDR3 is CATSRGGFNYGYTF. CDR3 sequence (DNA): TGTGCCACCAGCAGAGGGGGGTTCAACTATGGCTACACCTTC. The rearrangement links TRBV15 to TRBJ1-2, with a possible D match to TRBD1 (5 bases). Germline assignment: CDR1 LNHNV and CDR2 YYDKDF (reference sequence). Trimming removed 1 base from V and 2 bases from J, with 8 bases in between. The CDR3 is 14 amino acids.